What follows describes a single T cell receptor (beta chain). Its antigen remains unidentified. These data originate in a study of post-analysis software for immune sequencing data. Study results and limitations: Several TRBV segments (TRBV5-6, TRBV5-1 and TRBV20-1 among them) occurred more frequently in patients than in controls.

The TCR beta cDNA libraries contained unique molecular identifiers. TCRdb reprocessed the PCR reads via MiXCR and lists one record per CDR3 protein. The table lists more than 500,000 distinct CDR3 sequences, approximately 31% of them singletons. Germline V gives CDR1 SGHVS, CDR2 FQNEAQ. V was clipped by 1 base and J by 12 bases, with 12 bases between them. This CDR3 is 13 amino acids long. The sample consisted of blood. This TCR was sampled from a girl under 18 with multiple sclerosis. The chain carries TRBV7-8 and TRBJ1-4; unclear D gene. CDR3 in DNA: TGTGCCAGCAGCTTAGGGTTAGGGAGAGAACTGTTTTTT. As protein: CASSLGLGRELFF.